The present entry profiles one T cell receptor (beta chain) with its context. This sample's treatment: randomized to nivolumab then ipilimumab (arm A) or the reverse (arm B). The entry originates in a study of sequential checkpoint blockade in melanoma. CDR3 size: 13 residues. With 5 bases clipped from V and 5 bases from J, the junction kept 9 bases outside the gene matches. CDR1 is SQVTM, CDR2 ANQGSEA, per germline. Data came from immunoSEQ multiplex PCR; TCRdb stores just in-frame clones and leaves some out. The data show 15,000 to 20,000 clones, roughly two thirds seen once. The receptor's source is a human donor with melanoma. V is TRBV29-1 and J is TRBJ2-7; TRBD1 matches at 7 bases. The specimen comprised CD8+ T cells sorted from blood (inferred from file names), sampled from a patient given nivolumab and ipilimumab in sequence. In DNA, the CDR3 is TGCAGCGTTTATCCCCAGGGGGTGGACGAGCAGTACTTC. This codes for CSVYPQGVDEQYF.